What follows is one T cell receptor (beta chain) and its context. Its antigen remains unknown. The data were obtained in a study of cytomegalovirus exposure and HLA in healthy donors. Study-level information: A preliminary data release comprised tens of millions of unique TCRs obtained from HLA-typed donors. The study, taken as a whole, reports: TCR beta chain V- and J-gene trimming was linked, in a later analysis, to a missense variant in DCLRE1C. In a later analysis, more than 15,000 TCR beta sequences were associated with HLA alleles at 0.05 false discovery rate.

The PCR contained 60 Vbeta and 13 Jbeta primers. Clones were sequenced by immunoSEQ multiplex PCR, and TCRdb holds only the in-frame ones, with some missing. Among approximately 150,000 clones, over 70% were seen once, and the ten largest hold around 3.1%. This CDR3 is built from 13 residues. The germline V gene has CDR1 SGHVS and CDR2 FNYEAQ. Trimming stripped 7 bases from V and 4 bases from J, with 13 bases between. V gene TRBV7-6 combines with J gene TRBJ1-1; possibly TRBD1 for D (5 bases). Sequenced input: PBMCs. The sequence was collected from a male donor in good health and CMV-seronegative. CDR3 in amino acids: CASTPGLATEAFF. The DNA for the CDR3 is TGTGCCAGCACCCCAGGGCTGGCCACTGAAGCTTTCTTT.